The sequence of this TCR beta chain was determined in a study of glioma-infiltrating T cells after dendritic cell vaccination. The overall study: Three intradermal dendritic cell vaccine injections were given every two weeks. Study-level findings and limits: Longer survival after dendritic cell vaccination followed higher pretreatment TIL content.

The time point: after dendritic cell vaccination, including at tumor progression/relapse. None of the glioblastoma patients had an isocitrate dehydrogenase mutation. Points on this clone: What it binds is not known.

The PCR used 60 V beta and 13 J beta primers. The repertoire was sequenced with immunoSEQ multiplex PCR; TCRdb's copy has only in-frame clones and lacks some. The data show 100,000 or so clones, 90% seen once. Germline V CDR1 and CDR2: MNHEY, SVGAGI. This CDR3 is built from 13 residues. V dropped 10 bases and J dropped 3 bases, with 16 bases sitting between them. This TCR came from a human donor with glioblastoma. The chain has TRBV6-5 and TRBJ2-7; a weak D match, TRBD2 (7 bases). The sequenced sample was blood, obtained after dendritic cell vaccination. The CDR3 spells CAIGAGAYYEQYF. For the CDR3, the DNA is TGTGCCATCGGGGCGGGGGCCTACTACGAGCAGTACTTC.